The 21 T cell receptor beta chains presented below share a single source sample, sequenced in a study of CD8 T cells in Susac syndrome. Reverse transcription of about 0.45 to 1 ug RNA was carried out with random hexamers. TCRdb re-derived calls from the immunoSEQ multiplex PCR reads in MiXCR, one entry per CDR3 protein. Counted here are around 280,000 distinct CDR3 sequences, about 88% occurring once; the ten biggest clones make up over 0.1%. The sequenced sample consisted of CD8+ T cells from PBMCs. Receptor source: a human donor with multiple sclerosis.

This clonotype was seen a single time. The genes are TRBV27 and TRBJ2-7; the match to TRBD2 covers 13 bases. The V and J ends lost 6 bases and 4 bases, in that order; junction bases with no gene match: 3. Germline V CDR1 and CDR2: MNHEY, SMNVEV (reference sequence). CDR3 length: 14 amino acids. CDR3 sequence reads: CASSATSGGYEQYF. Here the CDR3 DNA reads TGTGCCAGCAGCGCGACTAGCGGGGGGTACGAGCAGTACTTC.

This chain joins TRBV11-2 and TRBJ2-7, with D tentatively TRBD2 (5 bases). Trimming removed 0 bases at V and 7 bases at J, with 13 bases between. The CDR3 runs 14 residues. Germline CDR1 is SGHAT and CDR2 is FQNNGV. The CDR3 loop is CASSLDPGSGEQYF. The CDR3 DNA sequence: TGTGCCAGCAGCTTAGATCCGGGATCGGGGGAGCAGTACTTC.

This sequence joins TRBV10-3 and TRBJ2-3; 9 positions match TRBD1. CDR3 length: 18 amino acids. With 7 bases clipped from V and 4 bases from J, the junction kept 18 bases outside the gene matches. The germline V gene encodes CDR1 ENHRY and CDR2 SYGVKD. The CDR3 nucleotides read TGTGCCATCAAATCAGCCTTGCTGGGACAGGGTCCGCCAGATACGCAGTATTTT. As protein: CAIKSALLGQGPPDTQYF.

The chain combines TRBV4-1 with TRBJ2-7; TRBD1 is a possible D gene (6 bases). Between the trimmed V and J ends, which lost 3 bases and 3 bases, there was a span of 15 bases. The CDR3 sequence is 15 residues long. Per germline, CDR1 MGHRA and CDR2 YSYEKL. The CDR3 region is CASSHRDIGIYEQYF. The CDR3 DNA reads TGCGCCAGCAGCCACCGGGACATAGGAATCTACGAGCAGTACTTC.

The gene calls are TRBV5-1 and TRBJ1-2, with a possible D match to TRBD1 (5 bases). The germline V and J ends were trimmed by 5 bases and 6 bases, with 14 bases remaining between them. The CDR3 length is 13 residues. CDR1 is SGHRS and CDR2 is YFSETQ in the germline V gene. The DNA of the CDR3 is TGCGCCAGCAGATATCAGGGAATCGATGGCTACACCTTC. It yields the protein CASRYQGIDGYTF.

V gene TRBV27 combines with J gene TRBJ2-7; possible D gene TRBD1, 5 bases. The CDR3 loop spans 14 amino acids. Germline V gene sequence: CDR1 MNHEY, CDR2 SMNVEV (reference sequence). V dropped 0 bases and J dropped 6 bases, with 12 bases sitting between them. In DNA form, the CDR3 reads TGTGCCAGCAGTTTATCGGTCCTTAGGGGCGAGCAGTACTTC. It yields the protein CASSLSVLRGEQYF.

The chain has TRBV9 and TRBJ2-7; the D is unclear. The CDR3 length is 13 residues. V dropped 3 bases and J dropped 3 bases, with 10 bases sitting between them. Germline CDR1 and CDR2: SGDLS and YYNGEE. CDR3 loop: CASSGLKGYEQYF. The CDR3 DNA reads as TGTGCCAGCAGCGGTTTGAAGGGCTACGAGCAGTACTTC.

The genes are TRBV13 and TRBJ2-1, with 15 bases fitting TRBD2. V shed 3 bases, J shed 0 bases, and the junction held 6 bases outside the gene matches. Germline CDR1 and CDR2: PRHDT and FYEKMQ (reference sequence). This CDR3 region has 19 residues. The chain's CDR3 is CASSFGLAGGLSSYNEQFF. DNA for the CDR3: TGTGCCAGCAGCTTTGGACTAGCGGGAGGGTTAAGCTCCTACAATGAGCAGTTCTTC.

The chain uses TRBV5-1 and TRBJ2-5; D uncertain. Per the germline V gene, CDR1 is SGHRS and CDR2 is YFSETQ. The CDR3 extends over 13 amino acids. V was shortened by 3 bases and J by 0 bases, with 6 bases between the two germline ends. CDR3 nucleotide sequence: TGCGCCAGCAGCTCGGAGTACCAAGAGACCCAGTACTTC. Amino acids: CASSSEYQETQYF.

V and J are TRBV10-2 and TRBJ2-1; 14 nucleotides agree with TRBD2. Trimming removed 6 bases from V and 7 bases from J; junction bases left unmatched: 5. The germline V gene has CDR1 WSHSY and CDR2 SAAADI. The CDR3 totals 15 residues. The CDR3 DNA follows: TGCGCCAGCAGCCAAGGGACTAGCGGGAGTAATGAGCAGTTCTTC. Translated, it gives CASSQGTSGSNEQFF.

V usage is TRBV6-5 and J usage is TRBJ2-7, with 8 bases lining up with TRBD1. Per germline, CDR1 MNHEY and CDR2 SVGAGI. The CDR3 contains 16 residues. Unmatched junction bases numbered 11, after V lost 4 bases and J lost 3 bases. The CDR3 DNA reads as TGTGCCAGCAGTTTCATTCGGACAGGGTCCCTCTACGAGCAGTACTTC. Amino acid sequence: CASSFIRTGSLYEQYF.

The count of this clonotype is one. The junction differs from germline at one of its ends, possibly a read error. The CDR3: CASSLTVTYNEQLF. The CDR3 DNA reads TGTGCCAGCAGTTTGACAGTTACCTACAATGAGCAGCTCTTC. This chain uses TRBV28 with TRBJ2-1; a weak D match, TRBD1 (5 bases). The germline gives CDR1 MDHEN, CDR2 SYDVKM. The CDR3 is 14 residues long.

The J gene is TRBJ2-7, the V gene TRBV20-1; the match to TRBD2 covers 7 bases. This CDR3 contains 14 residues. CDR1 DFQATT and CDR2 SNEGSKA come from the germline V gene (reference sequence). V shed 0 bases and J 4 bases; nucleotides not matched to a gene: 6. The CDR3 sequence is CSARDRAGVYEQYF. CDR3 nucleotide sequence: TGCAGTGCTAGAGATCGGGCGGGAGTGTACGAGCAGTACTTC.

This chain links TRBV2 with TRBJ1-2; a weak D match, TRBD1 (5 bases). The germline gives CDR1 SNHLY, CDR2 FYNNEI. This CDR3 region has 14 residues. Trimming shortened V by 4 bases and J by 1 base, and 10 bases separated the two germline ends. CDR3 protein: CASSGGRYNYGYTF. CDR3 DNA sequence: TGTGCCAGCAGTGGGGGCCGTTATAACTATGGCTACACCTTC.

This clonotype was detected once. This rearrangement joins TRBV7-9 to TRBJ1-1; no clear D gene. This CDR3 region has 13 residues. The V gene's germline CDR1 is SEHNR and CDR2 FQNEAQ (reference sequence). Between the trimmed V and J ends, which lost 1 base and 7 bases, there was a span of 10 bases. CDR3 bases: TGTGCCAGCAGCTTAGGTTCGCTCGGTGAAGCTTTCTTT. Encoded protein: CASSLGSLGEAFF. Variable domain in full (rest from reference TRBV7-9 and TRBJ1-1): DTGVSQNPRHKITKRGQNVTFRCDPISEHNRLYWYRQTLGQGPEFLTYFQNEAQLEKSRLLSDRFSAERPKGSFSTLEIQRTEQGDSAMYLCASSLGSLGEAFFGQGTRLTVV.

The chain combines TRBV9 with TRBJ1-1; D is unclear. Germline CDR1 SGDLS, CDR2 YYNGEE. The CDR3 has 14 residues. V lost 0 bases and J lost 5, with 11 bases in between. This CDR3 is CASSVDKGRTEAFF. The CDR3 region has the DNA TGTGCCAGCAGCGTAGATAAGGGCCGTACTGAAGCTTTCTTT.

This clonotype was recorded only once. CDR3 loop: CASSPPGSGYGYTF. The CDR3 DNA follows: TGTGCCAGCAGTCCCCCCGGGTCCGGCTATGGCTACACCTTC. The chain couples TRBV27 to TRBJ1-2; D is unresolved. V was trimmed by 5 bases and J by 4 bases, leaving 14 bases between them. The CDR3 has 14 amino acids. The germline CDR1 and CDR2 sequences are MNHEY and SMNVEV (reference sequence).

The CDR3 region is CASSESRRGRGSEQYF. The CDR3 DNA sequence: TGTGCCAGCAGTGAATCCCGCCGCGGCAGGGGGTCCGAGCAGTACTTC. The chain couples TRBV6-1 to TRBJ2-7, with 7 bases matching TRBD1. The length of the CDR3 is 16 residues. Trimming took 2 bases from V and 6 from J; bases not matched to a gene: 13. Germline lookup yields CDR1 MNHNS and CDR2 SASEGT.

The J gene is TRBJ1-6, the V gene TRBV28; D might be TRBD1 (5 bases). Trimming shortened V by 6 bases and J by 10 bases, and 22 bases separated the two germline ends. The CDR3 spans 16 residues. Germline CDR1 MDHEN, CDR2 SYDVKM. CDR3 amino acids: CASRVVTGAKGSPLHF. DNA for the CDR3: TGTGCCAGCAGAGTTGTAACCGGGGCCAAGGGCTCACCCCTCCACTTT.

This clonotype was observed a handful of times. The chain joins TRBV7-9 to TRBJ2-7; 7 positions match TRBD2. Germline V gives CDR1 SEHNR, CDR2 FQNEAQ (reference sequence). Trimming took 4 bases from V and 0 from J; bases not matched to a gene: 3. This CDR3 has 14 residues. The CDR3 region has the DNA TGTGCCAGCAGCTCTACTAGCGTCTCCTACGAGCAGTACTTC. The encoded protein is CASSSTSVSYEQYF.

The rearrangement joins TRBV27 to TRBJ2-1; 7 positions agree with TRBD2. Germline values: CDR1 MNHEY, CDR2 SMNVEV (reference sequence). This CDR3 contains 15 residues. Trimming removed 3 bases from V and 5 bases from J; junction bases left unmatched: 7. The CDR3: CASSFLASGHNEQFF. CDR3 bases: TGTGCCAGCAGTTTTTTGGCTAGCGGCCACAATGAGCAGTTCTTC.